The 20 T cell receptor beta chains given below trace back to one sample, sequenced in a study of persistence of HIV-infected CD4 T cells. Cells were stimulated with CMV-infected fibroblast lysates at roughly 9.1 ug/mL. Sorted nonresponding memory CD4+ T cells were CD40L-negative, CD69-negative, CD45RO-high. These receptors have no known antigen. This was the immunoSEQ version 4 assay in survey mode. TCRdb keeps only in-frame clones here, not all; method: immunoSEQ multiplex PCR. This sample has over 25,000 clones; 75% to 85% occur once, and the top ten carry around 0.86%. The sequences come from CD4+ T cells sorted from PBMCs after approximately 18-hour stimulation, collected from a patient who received antiretroviral therapy. All receptors come from an adult man with HIV who was CMV-seropositive.

This clone occurred once. The V call is TRBV5-6, the J call TRBJ1-4, with 8 positions matching TRBD1. CDR3 length equals 13 residues. V trimming: 4 bases; J trimming: 8 bases; junction bases outside the gene matches: 4. Germline CDR1 is SGHDT and CDR2 is YYEEEE. The DNA for the CDR3 is TGTGCCAGCAGCCTCACAGGGGGGGAAAAACTGTTTTTT. Residues: CASSLTGGEKLFF.

The chain has TRBV5-5 and TRBJ1-1, with D possibly TRBD1 on 5 matching bases. V was trimmed by 0 bases and J by 7 bases, leaving 13 bases between them. There are 14 residues in the CDR3. Germline assignment: CDR1 SGHKS and CDR2 YYEKEE (reference sequence). CDR3 region: CASSLGRGGNEAFF. CDR3 sequence (DNA): TGTGCCAGCAGCTTGGGGCGGGGGGGAAATGAAGCTTTCTTT. Using reference TRBV5-5 and TRBJ1-1 for the parts outside the CDR3, the full variable domain is DAGVTQSPTHLIKTRGQQVTLRCSPISGHKSVSWYQQVLGQGPQFIFQYYEKEERGRGNFPDRFSARQFPNYSSELNVNALLLGDSALYLCASSLGRGGNEAFFGQGTRLTVV.

The V and J genes are TRBV27 and TRBJ1-1; 7 bases are shared with TRBD1. The CDR3 length is 14 residues. The germline CDR1 and CDR2 sequences are MNHEY and SMNVEV (reference sequence). After removal of 4 bases from V and 11 bases from J, the junction contained 13 bases not matched to a gene. In DNA, the CDR3 is TGTGCCAGCAGTTCCCGACAGGGTACGGTGTTGGCTTTCTTT. This gives the protein CASSSRQGTVLAFF.

The gene calls are TRBV6-2 or TRBV6-3 and TRBJ2-1, with 10 positions matching TRBD2. The V gene's germline CDR1 is MNHEY and CDR2 SVGEGT. V shed 2 bases and J 8 bases; nucleotides not matched to a gene: 9. The CDR3 is 16 amino acids. The CDR3 coding sequence is TGTGCCAGCAGTTACGGGAGCGGGGGGGCTTGGTATGAGCAGTTCTTC. Protein: CASSYGSGGAWYEQFF.

The chain recombines TRBV6-5 with TRBJ1-1; D remains unclear. V was shortened by 6 bases and J by 1 base, with 3 bases between the two germline ends. CDR1 MNHEY and CDR2 SVGAGI come from the germline V gene. The CDR3 length is 11 residues. This CDR3 reads CASRANTEAFF. The CDR3 nucleotides are TGTGCCAGCAGGGCGAACACTGAAGCTTTCTTT.

The chain has TRBV7-9 and TRBJ2-3; D is unclear. There are 15 residues in the CDR3. Germline CDR1 SEHNR, CDR2 FQNEAQ (reference sequence). Deletions cut 5 bases from V and 0 bases from J, with 12 bases between. This CDR3 reads CASSPRRRSTDTQYF. The CDR3 DNA is TGTGCCAGCAGCCCCCGACGGCGAAGCACAGATACGCAGTATTTT.

The chain couples TRBV28 to TRBJ1-5, with unresolved D. Germline V gene lookup returns CDR1 MDHEN and CDR2 SYDVKM. The CDR3 loop spans 14 amino acids. V lost 3 bases and J 3 bases, leaving 9 bases between the germline ends. CDR3 region: CASSFLQNNQPQHF. The CDR3 region has the DNA TGTGCCAGCAGTTTCTTACAGAACAATCAGCCCCAGCATTTT.

This clone was detected a few times. V usage is TRBV19 and J usage is TRBJ2-3; no definite D call. Germline CDR1 reads LNHDA; CDR2 reads SQIVND (reference sequence). Trimming cost V 5 bases and J 0 bases, with 6 bases left between them. CDR3 length: 13 residues. Here the CDR3 reads CASSLDSTDTQYF. In DNA form, the CDR3 reads TGTGCCAGTAGTTTGGACAGCACAGATACGCAGTATTTT.

The chain couples TRBV30 to TRBJ1-3; 7 nucleotides match TRBD1. This CDR3 is built from 14 residues. Trimming took 0 bases from V and 6 from J; bases not matched to a gene: 5. Germline V lookup: CDR1 GTSNPN, CDR2 SVGIG (reference sequence). The CDR3 coding sequence is TGTGCCTGGAGTGTACGAGGGGGCGTAAACACCATATATTTT. Residues: CAWSVRGGVNTIYF. The variable domain in full, completed from reference TRBV30 and TRBJ1-3, reads SQTIHQWPATLVQPVGSPLSLECTVEGTSNPNLYWYRQAAGRGLQLLFYSVGIGQISSEVPQNLSASRPQDRQFILSSKKLLLSDSGFYLCAWSVRGGVNTIYFGEGSWLTVV.

The chain recombines TRBV6-4 with TRBJ2-2; the match to TRBD2 covers 8 bases. The CDR3 has 14 residues. V trimming: 5 bases; J trimming: 1 base; junction bases outside the gene matches: 0. Germline CDR1 is MRHNA and CDR2 is SNTAGT. CDR3 sequence reads: CASSSGGNTGELFF. The CDR3, as DNA: TGTGCCAGCAGTAGCGGGGGGAACACCGGGGAGCTGTTTTTT.

This rearrangement joins TRBV29-1 to TRBJ1-3, with no clear D. Germline V gene lookup returns CDR1 SQVTM and CDR2 ANQGSEA. The CDR3 runs 13 residues. The ends were cut back, 4 bases at V and 0 bases at J, with 7 bases in the middle. CDR3 sequence: CSVGWSSGNTIYF. The CDR3 nucleotides read TGCAGCGTTGGATGGAGCTCTGGAAACACCATATATTTT.

As DNA, the CDR3 is TGTGCCAGCAGTGGAACAGGGGATACGCAGTATTTT. This sequence encodes CASSGTGDTQYF. V usage is TRBV27 and J usage is TRBJ2-3, with D perhaps TRBD1 (6 bases). Trimming removed 5 bases from V and 6 bases from J, with 9 bases in between. The germline V gene encodes CDR1 MNHEY and CDR2 SMNVEV (reference sequence). This CDR3 region has 12 residues.

This chain joins TRBV15 and TRBJ2-4, with 7 positions matching TRBD2. The trim removed 5 bases at V and 0 bases at J, leaving 7 bases unmatched. There are 16 residues in the CDR3. Per the germline V gene, CDR1 is LNHNV and CDR2 is YYDKDF (reference sequence). The CDR3 here is CATSGGGWLAKNIQYF. The CDR3 DNA reads as TGTGCCACCAGCGGGGGGGGTTGGTTAGCCAAAAACATTCAGTACTTC. Looking up the rest from reference TRBV15 and TRBJ2-4 gives the full variable domain: DAMVIQNPRYQVTQFGKPVTLSCSQTLNHNVMYWYQQKSSQAPKLLFHYYDKDFNNEADTPDNFQSRRPNTSFCFLDIRSPGLGDTAMYLCATSGGGWLAKNIQYFGAGTRLSVL.

The gene calls are TRBV29-1 and TRBJ1-2; no clear D. Germline values: CDR1 SQVTM, CDR2 ANQGSEA. The CDR3 consists of 12 residues. The ends were cut back, 5 bases at V and 5 bases at J, with 12 bases in the middle. The CDR3 loop reads CSVRVAQYGYTF. In DNA form, the CDR3 reads TGCAGCGTTCGGGTGGCCCAGTATGGCTACACCTTC.

The J gene is TRBJ2-7, the V gene TRBV4-2; 10 positions agree with TRBD1. J lost 6 bases, V lost 1 base, and 6 bases had no gene match. CDR3 length: 15 residues. Germline V gene lookup returns CDR1 LGHNA and CDR2 YNFKEQ. The CDR3 region has the DNA TGTGCCAGCAGCCAAGGGGACAGGGGCGATATCGAGCAGTACTTC. This gives the protein CASSQGDRGDIEQYF.

The gene calls are TRBV5-1 and TRBJ1-1; D remains unclear. The germline CDR1 and CDR2 sequences are SGHRS and YFSETQ. The CDR3 sequence is 14 residues long. V gave up 5 bases and J gave up 0 bases, with 11 bases separating them. The chain's CDR3 is CASREAYMNTEAFF. CDR3 coding DNA: TGCGCCAGCAGGGAAGCATACATGAACACTGAAGCTTTCTTT.

This CDR3 is CASSGGLASYNEQFF. The CDR3 DNA sequence: TGCGCCAGCAGCGGGGGACTAGCCAGCTACAATGAGCAGTTCTTC. V and J are TRBV5-1 and TRBJ2-1; 9 bases are a match to TRBD2. The V segment lost 4 bases and the J segment 3 bases; nucleotides outside the gene matches: 5. Per the germline V gene, CDR1 is SGHRS and CDR2 is YFSETQ. The CDR3 covers 15 residues.

The genes are TRBV3-1 (or the pseudogene TRBV3-2) and TRBJ2-1; D might be TRBD1 or TRBD2, each matching 5 bases. With 3 bases removed from V and 5 bases from J, the gap between germline ends came to 11 bases. Germline-derived CDR1 and CDR2 are LGHDT and YNNKEL (reference sequence). CDR3 length: 14 residues. The CDR3 protein is CASSHSGTNNEQFF. The CDR3 DNA follows: TGTGCCAGCAGCCACTCCGGGACGAACAATGAGCAGTTCTTC.

This clone has just one count. The rearrangement joins TRBV30 to TRBJ1-5; 10 bases agree with TRBD1. CDR1 GTSNPN and CDR2 SVGIG come from the germline V gene (reference sequence). V gave up 1 base and J gave up 7 bases; unmatched junction bases: 4. The CDR3 is made up of 14 amino acids. The CDR3 bases are TGTGCCTGGAGTGGCGGGACAGGGGTACAGCCCCAGCATTTT. Protein: CAWSGGTGVQPQHF. Full variable domain (outside the CDR3, taken from reference TRBV30 and TRBJ1-5): SQTIHQWPATLVQPVGSPLSLECTVEGTSNPNLYWYRQAAGRGLQLLFYSVGIGQISSEVPQNLSASRPQDRQFILSSKKLLLSDSGFYLCAWSGGTGVQPQHFGDGTRLSIL.

For the CDR3, the DNA is TGTGCCACCAGCAGAAAGTTACAGGATTTGAGCTCCTATAATTCACCCCTCCACTTT. Translating it yields CATSRKLQDLSSYNSPLHF. The rearrangement uses TRBV15 and TRBJ1-6; possible D gene TRBD1, 5 bases. CDR3 length equals 19 residues. V was clipped by 2 bases and J by 0 bases, with 17 bases between them. The germline CDR1 and CDR2 sequences are LNHNV and YYDKDF (reference sequence).